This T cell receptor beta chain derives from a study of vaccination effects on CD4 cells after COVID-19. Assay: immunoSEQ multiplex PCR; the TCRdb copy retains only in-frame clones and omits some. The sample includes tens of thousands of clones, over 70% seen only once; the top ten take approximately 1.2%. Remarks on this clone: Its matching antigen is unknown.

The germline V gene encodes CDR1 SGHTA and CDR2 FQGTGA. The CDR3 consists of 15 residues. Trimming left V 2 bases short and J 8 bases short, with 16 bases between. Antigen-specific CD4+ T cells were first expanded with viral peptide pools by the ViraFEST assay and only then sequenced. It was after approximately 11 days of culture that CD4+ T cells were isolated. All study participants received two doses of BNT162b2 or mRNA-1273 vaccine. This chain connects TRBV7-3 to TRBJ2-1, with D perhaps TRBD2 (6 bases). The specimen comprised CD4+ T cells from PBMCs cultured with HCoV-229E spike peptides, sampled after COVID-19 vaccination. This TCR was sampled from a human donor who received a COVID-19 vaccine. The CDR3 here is CASSLAGTNVYEQFF. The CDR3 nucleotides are TGTGCCAGCAGCTTAGCGGGGACGAATGTGTATGAGCAGTTCTTC. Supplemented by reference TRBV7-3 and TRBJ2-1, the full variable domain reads GAGVSQTPSNKVTEKGKYVELRCDPISGHTALYWYRQSLGQGPEFLIYFQGTGAADDSGLPNDRFFAVRPEGSVSTLKIQRTERGDSAVYLCASSLAGTNVYEQFFGPGTRLTVL.